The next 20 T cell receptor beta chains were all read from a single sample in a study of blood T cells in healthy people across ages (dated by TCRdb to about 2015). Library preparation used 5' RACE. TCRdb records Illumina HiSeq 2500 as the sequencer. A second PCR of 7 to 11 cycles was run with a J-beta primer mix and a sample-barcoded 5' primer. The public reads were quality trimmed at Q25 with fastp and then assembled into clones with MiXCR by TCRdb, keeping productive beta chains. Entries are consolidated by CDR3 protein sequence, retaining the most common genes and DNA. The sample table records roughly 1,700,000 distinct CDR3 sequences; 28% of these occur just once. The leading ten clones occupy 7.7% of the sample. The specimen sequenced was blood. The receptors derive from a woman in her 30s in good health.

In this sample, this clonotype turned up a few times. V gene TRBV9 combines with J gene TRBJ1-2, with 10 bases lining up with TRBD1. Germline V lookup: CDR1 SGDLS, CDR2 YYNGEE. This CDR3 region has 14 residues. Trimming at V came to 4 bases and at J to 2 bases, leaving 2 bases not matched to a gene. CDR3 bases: TGTGCCAGCAGCAAGACAGGGGGCAACTATGGCTACACCTTC. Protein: CASSKTGGNYGYTF.

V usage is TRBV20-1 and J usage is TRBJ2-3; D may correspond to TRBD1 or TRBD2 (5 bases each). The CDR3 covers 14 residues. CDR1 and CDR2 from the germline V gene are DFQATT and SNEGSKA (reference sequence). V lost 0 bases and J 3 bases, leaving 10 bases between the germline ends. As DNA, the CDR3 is TGCAGTGCTAGAGAGGGGGTGAGGACAGATACGCAGTATTTT. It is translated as CSAREGVRTDTQYF.

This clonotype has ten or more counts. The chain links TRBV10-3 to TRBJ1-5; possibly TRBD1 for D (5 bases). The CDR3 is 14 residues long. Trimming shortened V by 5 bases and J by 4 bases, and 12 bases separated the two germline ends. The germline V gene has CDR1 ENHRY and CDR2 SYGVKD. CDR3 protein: CAISRQPENQPQHF. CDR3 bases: TGTGCCATCAGTCGACAGCCGGAAAATCAGCCCCAGCATTTT.

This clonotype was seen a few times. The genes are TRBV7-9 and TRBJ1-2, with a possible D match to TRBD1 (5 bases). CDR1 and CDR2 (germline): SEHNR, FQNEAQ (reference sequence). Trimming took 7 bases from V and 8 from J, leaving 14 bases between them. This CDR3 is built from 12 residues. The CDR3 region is CASTLDGTGYTF. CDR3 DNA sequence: TGTGCCAGCACCCTCGACGGGACGGGCTACACCTTC.

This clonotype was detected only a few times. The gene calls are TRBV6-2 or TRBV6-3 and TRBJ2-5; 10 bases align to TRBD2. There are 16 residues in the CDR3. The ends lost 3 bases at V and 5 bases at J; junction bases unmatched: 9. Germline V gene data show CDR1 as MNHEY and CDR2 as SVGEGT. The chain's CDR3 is CASSYSGGLPVETQYF. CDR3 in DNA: TGTGCCAGCAGTTATAGCGGGGGGCTCCCCGTGGAGACCCAGTACTTC.

The CDR3 reads CSARDPSGRDKNSGANVLTF. In DNA form, the CDR3 reads TGCAGTGCTAGAGATCCAAGCGGGAGGGACAAGAACTCTGGGGCCAACGTCCTGACTTTC. The chain combines TRBV20-1 with TRBJ2-6; TRBD2 matches at 10 bases. This CDR3 has 20 amino acids. The germline CDR1 and CDR2 sequences are DFQATT and SNEGSKA (reference sequence). Trimming at V came to 0 bases and at J to 0 bases, leaving 11 bases not matched to a gene.

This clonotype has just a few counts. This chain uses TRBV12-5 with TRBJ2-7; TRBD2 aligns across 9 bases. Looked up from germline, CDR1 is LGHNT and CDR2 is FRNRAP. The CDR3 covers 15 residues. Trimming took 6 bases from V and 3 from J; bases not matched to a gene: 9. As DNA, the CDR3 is TGTGCTAGTGGCCCTGGTATTAGCGGGAGCTACGAGCAGTACTTC. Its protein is CASGPGISGSYEQYF.

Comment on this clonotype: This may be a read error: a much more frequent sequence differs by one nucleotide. CDR3 sequence (DNA): TGTGCCACCAACAGAGATCAGGGGACAGGGTACAATGAGCAGTTCTTC. Encoded protein: CATNRDQGTGYNEQFF. The genes are TRBV15 and TRBJ2-1; 9 bases line up with TRBD1. Germline CDR1 reads LNHNV; CDR2 reads YYDKDF (reference sequence). This CDR3 region has 16 residues.

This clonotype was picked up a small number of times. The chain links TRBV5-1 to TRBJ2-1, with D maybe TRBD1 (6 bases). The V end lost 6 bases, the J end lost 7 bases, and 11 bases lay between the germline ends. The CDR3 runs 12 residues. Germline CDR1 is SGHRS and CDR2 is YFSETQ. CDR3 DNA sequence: TGCGCCAGCAACCTACAGGGAAATGAGCAGTTCTTC. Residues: CASNLQGNEQFF.

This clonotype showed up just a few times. The CDR3 DNA is TGTGCCATCACCCGAGGAGCCAAAAACATTCAGTACTTC. Translated: CAITRGAKNIQYF. The rearrangement joins TRBV7-9 to TRBJ2-4; no clear D gene. The germline V gene encodes CDR1 SEHNR and CDR2 FQNEAQ (reference sequence). Deletions cut 10 bases from V and 0 bases from J, with 10 bases between. This CDR3 region has 13 residues.

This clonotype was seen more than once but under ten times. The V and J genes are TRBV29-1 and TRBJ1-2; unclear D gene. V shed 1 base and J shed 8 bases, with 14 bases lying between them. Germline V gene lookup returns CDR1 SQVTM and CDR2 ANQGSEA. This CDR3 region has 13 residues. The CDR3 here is CSVEGPGGKGYTF. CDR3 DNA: TGCAGCGTTGAAGGCCCCGGCGGGAAGGGCTACACCTTC.

As DNA, the CDR3 is TGTGCCAGCCACAACAGGGGAGAGACCCAGTACTTC. It specifies CASHNRGETQYF. V and J are TRBV19 and TRBJ2-5; TRBD1 agrees at 7 bases. The CDR3 totals 12 residues. V was pared by 9 bases and J by 4 bases, with 5 bases of the junction left unmatched. CDR1 is LNHDA and CDR2 is SQIVND in the germline V gene (reference sequence).

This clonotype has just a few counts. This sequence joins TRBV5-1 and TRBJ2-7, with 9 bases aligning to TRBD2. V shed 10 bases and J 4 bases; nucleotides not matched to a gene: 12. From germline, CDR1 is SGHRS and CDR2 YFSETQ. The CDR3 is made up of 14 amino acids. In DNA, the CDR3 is TGCGCCTCTGGAGAAGGCGGGGGGGTATACGAGCAGTACTTC. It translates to CASGEGGGVYEQYF.

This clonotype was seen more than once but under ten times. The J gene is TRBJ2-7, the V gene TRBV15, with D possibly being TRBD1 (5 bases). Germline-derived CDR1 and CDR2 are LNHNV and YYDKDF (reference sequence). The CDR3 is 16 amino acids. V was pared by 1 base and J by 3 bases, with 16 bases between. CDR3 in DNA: TGTGCCACCAGCAGAGTCCCCTCGTGGGGCGGCTACGAGCAGTACTTC. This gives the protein CATSRVPSWGGYEQYF. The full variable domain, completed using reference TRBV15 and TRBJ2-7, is DAMVIQNPRYQVTQFGKPVTLSCSQTLNHNVMYWYQQKSSQAPKLLFHYYDKDFNNEADTPDNFQSRRPNTSFCFLDIRSPGLGDTAMYLCATSRVPSWGGYEQYFGPGTRLTVT.

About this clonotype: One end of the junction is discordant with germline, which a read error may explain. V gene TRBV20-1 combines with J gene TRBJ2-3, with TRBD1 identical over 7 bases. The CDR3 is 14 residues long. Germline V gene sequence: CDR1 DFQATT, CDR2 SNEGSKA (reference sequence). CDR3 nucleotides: TGCTGTGCTCCTCTAAGACAGGGCCGGGATACGCAGTATTTT. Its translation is CCAPLRQGRDTQYF.

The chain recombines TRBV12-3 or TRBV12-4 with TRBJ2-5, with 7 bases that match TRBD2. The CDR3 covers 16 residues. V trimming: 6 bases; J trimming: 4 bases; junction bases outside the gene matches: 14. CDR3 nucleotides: TGTGCCAGCAGATCCGCCGGGCCCGGGAGGAGAGAGACCCAGTACTTC. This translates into CASRSAGPGRRETQYF.

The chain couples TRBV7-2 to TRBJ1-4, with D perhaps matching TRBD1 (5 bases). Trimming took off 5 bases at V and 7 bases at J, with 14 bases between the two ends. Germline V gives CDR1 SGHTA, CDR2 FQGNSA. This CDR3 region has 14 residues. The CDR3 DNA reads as TGTGCCAGCAGCGTAGACAGCGGGGGTGAAAAACTGTTTTTT. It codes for CASSVDSGGEKLFF. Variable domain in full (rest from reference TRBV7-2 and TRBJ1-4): GAGVSQSPSNKVTEKGKDVELRCDPISGHTALYWYRQSLGQGLEFLIYFQGNSAPDKSGLPSDRFSAERTGGSVSTLTIQRTQQEDSAVYLCASSVDSGGEKLFFGSGTQLSVL.

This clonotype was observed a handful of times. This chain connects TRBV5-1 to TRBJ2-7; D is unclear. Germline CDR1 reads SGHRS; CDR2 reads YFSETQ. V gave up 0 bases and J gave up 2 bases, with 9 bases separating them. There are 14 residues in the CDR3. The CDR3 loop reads CASSLGHTTYEQYF. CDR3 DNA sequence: TGCGCCAGCAGCTTGGGACACACCACCTACGAGCAGTACTTC.

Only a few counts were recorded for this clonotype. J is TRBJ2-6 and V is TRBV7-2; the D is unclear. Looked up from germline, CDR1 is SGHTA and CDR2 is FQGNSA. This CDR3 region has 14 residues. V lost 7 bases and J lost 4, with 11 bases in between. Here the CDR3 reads CASTSESGANVLTF. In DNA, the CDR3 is TGTGCCAGCACCTCAGAGTCCGGGGCCAACGTCCTGACTTTC.

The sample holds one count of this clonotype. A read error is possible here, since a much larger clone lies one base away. The CDR3 is CASSASGGASFNEQFF. CDR3 sequence (DNA): TGTGCCAGCAGCGCTAGCGGGGGGGCCTCCTTCAATGAGCAGTTCTTC. The chain carries TRBV9 and TRBJ2-1; 12 positions agree with TRBD2. The germline gives CDR1 SGDLS, CDR2 YYNGEE. The CDR3 runs 16 residues.